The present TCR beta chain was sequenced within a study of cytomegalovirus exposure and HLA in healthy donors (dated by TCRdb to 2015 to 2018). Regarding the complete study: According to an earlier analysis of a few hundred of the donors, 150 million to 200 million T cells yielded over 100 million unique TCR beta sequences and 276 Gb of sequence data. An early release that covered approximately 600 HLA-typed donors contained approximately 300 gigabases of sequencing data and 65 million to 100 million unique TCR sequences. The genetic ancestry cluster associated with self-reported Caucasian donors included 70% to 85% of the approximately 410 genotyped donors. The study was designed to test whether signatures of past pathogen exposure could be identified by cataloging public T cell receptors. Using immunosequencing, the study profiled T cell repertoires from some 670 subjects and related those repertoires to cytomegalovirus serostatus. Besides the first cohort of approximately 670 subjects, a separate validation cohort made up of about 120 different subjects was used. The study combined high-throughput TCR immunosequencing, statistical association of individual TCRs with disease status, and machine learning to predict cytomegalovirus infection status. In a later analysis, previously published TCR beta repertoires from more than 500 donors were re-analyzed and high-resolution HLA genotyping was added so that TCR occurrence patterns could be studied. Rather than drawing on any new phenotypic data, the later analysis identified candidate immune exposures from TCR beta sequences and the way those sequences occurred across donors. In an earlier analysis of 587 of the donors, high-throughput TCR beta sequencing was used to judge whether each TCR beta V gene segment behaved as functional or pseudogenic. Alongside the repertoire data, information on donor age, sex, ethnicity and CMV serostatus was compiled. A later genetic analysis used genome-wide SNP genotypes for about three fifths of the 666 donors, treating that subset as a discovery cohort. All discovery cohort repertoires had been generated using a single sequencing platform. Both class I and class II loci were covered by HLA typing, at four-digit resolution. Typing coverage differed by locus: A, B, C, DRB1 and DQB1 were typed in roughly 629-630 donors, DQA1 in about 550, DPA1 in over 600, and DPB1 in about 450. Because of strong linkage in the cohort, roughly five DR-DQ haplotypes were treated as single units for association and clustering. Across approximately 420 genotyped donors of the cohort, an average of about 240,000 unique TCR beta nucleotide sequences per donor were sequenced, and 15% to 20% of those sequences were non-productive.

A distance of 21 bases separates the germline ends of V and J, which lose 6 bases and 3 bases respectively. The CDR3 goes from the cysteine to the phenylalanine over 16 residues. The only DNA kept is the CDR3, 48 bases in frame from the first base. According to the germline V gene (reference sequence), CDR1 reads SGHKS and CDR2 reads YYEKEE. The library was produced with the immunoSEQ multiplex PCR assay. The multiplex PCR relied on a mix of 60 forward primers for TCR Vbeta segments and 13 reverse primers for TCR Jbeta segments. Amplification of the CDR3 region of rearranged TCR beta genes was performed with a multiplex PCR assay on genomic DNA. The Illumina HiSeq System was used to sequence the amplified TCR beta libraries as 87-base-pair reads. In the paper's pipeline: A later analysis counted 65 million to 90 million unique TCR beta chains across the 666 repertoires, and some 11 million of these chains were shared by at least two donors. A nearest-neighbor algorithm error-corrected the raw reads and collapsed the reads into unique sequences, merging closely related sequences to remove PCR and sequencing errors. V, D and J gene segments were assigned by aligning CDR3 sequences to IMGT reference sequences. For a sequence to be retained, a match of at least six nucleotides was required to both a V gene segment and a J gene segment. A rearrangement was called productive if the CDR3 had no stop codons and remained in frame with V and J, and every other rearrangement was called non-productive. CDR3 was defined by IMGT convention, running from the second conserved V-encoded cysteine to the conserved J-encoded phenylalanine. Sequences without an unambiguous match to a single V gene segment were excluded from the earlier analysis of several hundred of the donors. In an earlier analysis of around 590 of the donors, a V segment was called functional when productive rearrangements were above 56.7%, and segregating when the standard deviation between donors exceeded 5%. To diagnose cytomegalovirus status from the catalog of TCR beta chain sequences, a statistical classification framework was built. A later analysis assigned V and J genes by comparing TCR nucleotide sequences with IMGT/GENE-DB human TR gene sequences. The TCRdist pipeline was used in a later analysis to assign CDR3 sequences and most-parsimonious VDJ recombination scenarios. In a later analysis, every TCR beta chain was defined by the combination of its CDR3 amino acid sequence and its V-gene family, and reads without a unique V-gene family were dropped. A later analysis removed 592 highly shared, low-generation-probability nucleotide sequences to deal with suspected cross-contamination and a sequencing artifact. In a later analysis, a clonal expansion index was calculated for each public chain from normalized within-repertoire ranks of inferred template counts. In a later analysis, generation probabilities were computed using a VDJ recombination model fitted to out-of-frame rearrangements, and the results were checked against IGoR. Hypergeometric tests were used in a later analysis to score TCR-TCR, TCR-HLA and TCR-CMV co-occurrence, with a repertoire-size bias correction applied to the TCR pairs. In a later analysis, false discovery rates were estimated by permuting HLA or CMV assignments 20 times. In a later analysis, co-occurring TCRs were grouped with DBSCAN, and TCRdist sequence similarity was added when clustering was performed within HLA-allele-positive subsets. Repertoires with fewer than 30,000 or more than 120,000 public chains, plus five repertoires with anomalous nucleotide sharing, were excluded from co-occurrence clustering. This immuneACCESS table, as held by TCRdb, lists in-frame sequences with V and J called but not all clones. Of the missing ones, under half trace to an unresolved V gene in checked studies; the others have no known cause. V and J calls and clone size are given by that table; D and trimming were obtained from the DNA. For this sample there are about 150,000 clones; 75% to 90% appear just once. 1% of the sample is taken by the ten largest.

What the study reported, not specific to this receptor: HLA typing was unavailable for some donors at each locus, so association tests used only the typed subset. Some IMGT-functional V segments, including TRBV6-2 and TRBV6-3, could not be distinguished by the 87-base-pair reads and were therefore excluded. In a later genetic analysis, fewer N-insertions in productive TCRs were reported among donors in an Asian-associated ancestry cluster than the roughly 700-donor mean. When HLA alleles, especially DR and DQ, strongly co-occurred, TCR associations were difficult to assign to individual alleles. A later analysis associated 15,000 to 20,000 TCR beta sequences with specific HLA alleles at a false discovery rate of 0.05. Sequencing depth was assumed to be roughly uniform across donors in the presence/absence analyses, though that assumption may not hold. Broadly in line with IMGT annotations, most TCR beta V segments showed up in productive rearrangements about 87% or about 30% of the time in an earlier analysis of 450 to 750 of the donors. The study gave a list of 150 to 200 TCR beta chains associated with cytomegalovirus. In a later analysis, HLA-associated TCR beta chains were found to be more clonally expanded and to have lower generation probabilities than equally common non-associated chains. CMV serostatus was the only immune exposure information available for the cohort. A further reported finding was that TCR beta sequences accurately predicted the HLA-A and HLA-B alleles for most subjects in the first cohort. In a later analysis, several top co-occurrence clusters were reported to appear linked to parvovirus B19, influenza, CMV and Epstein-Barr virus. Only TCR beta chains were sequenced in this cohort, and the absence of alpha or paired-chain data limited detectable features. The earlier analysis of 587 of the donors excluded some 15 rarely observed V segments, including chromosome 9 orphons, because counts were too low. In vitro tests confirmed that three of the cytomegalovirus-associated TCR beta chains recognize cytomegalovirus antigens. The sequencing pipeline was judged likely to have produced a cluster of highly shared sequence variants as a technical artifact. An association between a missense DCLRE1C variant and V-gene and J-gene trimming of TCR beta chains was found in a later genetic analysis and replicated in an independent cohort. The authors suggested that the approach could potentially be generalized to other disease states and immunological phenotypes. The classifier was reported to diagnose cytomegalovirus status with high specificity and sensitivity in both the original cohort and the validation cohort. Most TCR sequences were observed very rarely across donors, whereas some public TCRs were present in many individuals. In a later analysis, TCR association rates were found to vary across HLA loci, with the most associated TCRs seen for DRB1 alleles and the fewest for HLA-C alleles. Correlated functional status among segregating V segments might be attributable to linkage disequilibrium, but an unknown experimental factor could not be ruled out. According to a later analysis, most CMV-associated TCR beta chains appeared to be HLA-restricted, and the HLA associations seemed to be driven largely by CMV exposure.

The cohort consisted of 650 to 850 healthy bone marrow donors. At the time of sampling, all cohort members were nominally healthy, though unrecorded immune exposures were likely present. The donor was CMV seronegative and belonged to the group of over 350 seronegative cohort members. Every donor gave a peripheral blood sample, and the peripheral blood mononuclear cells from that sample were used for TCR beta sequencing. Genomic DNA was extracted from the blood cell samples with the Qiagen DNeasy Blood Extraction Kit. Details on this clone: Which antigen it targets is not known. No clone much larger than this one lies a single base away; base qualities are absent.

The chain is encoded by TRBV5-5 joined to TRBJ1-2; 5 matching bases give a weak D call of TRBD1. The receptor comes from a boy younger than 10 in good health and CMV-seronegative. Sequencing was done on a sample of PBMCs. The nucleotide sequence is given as TGTGCCAGCACCCTGGGGGACTACAAGAGTGACTATGGCTACACCTTC. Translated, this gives CASTLGDYKSDYGYTF.